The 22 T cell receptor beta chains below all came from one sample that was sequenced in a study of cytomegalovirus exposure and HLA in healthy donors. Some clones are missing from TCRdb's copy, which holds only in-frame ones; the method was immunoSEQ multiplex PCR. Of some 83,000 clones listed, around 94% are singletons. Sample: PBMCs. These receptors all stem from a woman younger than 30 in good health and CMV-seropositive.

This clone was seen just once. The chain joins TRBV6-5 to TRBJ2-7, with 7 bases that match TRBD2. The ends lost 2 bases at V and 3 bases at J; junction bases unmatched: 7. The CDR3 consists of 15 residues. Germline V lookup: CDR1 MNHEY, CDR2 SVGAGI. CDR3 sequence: CASSYRASGYYEQYF. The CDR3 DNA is TGTGCCAGCAGTTACCGTGCTAGCGGATACTACGAGCAGTACTTC.

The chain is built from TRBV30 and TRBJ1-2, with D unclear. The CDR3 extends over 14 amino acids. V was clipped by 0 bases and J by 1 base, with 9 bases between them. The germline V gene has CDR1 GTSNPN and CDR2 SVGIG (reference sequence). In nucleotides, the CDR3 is TGTGCCTGGAGTGTGTCCGGAGTTAACTATGGCTACACCTTC. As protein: CAWSVSGVNYGYTF.

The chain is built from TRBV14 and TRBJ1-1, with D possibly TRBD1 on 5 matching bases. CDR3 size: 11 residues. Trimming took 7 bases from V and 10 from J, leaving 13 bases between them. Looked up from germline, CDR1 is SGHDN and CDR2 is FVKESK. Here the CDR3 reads CASTGHGGAFF. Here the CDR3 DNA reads TGTGCCAGCACCGGACACGGGGGAGCTTTCTTT.

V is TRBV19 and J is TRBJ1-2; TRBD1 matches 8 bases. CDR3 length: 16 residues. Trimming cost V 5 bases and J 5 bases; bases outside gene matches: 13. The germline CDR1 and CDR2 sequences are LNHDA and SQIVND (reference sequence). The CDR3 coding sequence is TGTGCCAGTAGTCCCACGGCGGCAGGGGGCGGTTATGGCTACACCTTC. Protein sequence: CASSPTAAGGGYGYTF.

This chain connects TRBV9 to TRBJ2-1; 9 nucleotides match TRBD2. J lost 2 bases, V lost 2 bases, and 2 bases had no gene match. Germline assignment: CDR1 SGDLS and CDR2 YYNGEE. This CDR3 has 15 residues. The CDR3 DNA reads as TGTGCCAGCAGCGTTGGGACTAGCACCTACAATGAGCAGTTCTTC. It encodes CASSVGTSTYNEQFF.

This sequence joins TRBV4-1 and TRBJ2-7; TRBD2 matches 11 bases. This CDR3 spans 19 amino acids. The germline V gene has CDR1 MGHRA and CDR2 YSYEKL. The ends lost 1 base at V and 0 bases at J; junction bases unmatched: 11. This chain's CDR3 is CASSQGVAGGPGTSYEQYF. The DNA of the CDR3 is TGCGCCAGCAGCCAAGGGGTAGCGGGAGGGCCTGGGACCTCCTACGAGCAGTACTTC.

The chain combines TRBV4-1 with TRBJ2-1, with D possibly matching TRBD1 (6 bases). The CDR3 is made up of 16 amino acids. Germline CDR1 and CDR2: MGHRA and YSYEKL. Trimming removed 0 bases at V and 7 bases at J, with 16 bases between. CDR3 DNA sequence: TGCGCCAGCAGCCAAGAAACAGGGAGAAAGAGGAATGAGCAGTTCTTC. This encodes CASSQETGRKRNEQFF.

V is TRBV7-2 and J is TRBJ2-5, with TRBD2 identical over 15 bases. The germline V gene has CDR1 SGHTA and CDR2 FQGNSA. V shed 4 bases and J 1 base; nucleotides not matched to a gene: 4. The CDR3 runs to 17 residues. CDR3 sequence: CASSSGLAGGSQETQYF. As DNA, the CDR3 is TGTGCCAGCAGCTCGGGACTAGCGGGGGGCTCCCAAGAGACCCAGTACTTC. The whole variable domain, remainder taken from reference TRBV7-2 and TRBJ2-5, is GAGVSQSPSNKVTEKGKDVELRCDPISGHTALYWYRQSLGQGLEFLIYFQGNSAPDKSGLPSDRFSAERTGGSVSTLTIQRTQQEDSAVYLCASSSGLAGGSQETQYFGPGTRLLVL.

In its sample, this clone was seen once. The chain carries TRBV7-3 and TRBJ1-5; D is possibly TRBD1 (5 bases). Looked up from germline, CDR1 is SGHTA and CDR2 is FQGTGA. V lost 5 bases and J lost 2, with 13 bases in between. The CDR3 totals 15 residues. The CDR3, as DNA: TGTGCCAGCAGCCCCAGGGTTTTTGGCAATCAGCCCCAGCATTTT. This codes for CASSPRVFGNQPQHF.

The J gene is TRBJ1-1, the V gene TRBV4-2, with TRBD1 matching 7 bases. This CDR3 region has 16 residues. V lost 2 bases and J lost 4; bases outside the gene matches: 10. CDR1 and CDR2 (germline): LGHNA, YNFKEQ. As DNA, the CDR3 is TGTGCCAGCAGCCAAAGGAGACAGGGAATTTCCACTGAAGCTTTCTTT. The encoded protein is CASSQRRQGISTEAFF.

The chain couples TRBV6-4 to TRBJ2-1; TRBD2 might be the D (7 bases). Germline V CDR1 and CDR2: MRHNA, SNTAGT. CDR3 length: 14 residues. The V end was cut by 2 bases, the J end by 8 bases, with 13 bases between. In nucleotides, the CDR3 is TGTGCCAGCAGTGACACGGGGAGGGGGGATGAGCAGTTCTTC. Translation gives CASSDTGRGDEQFF.

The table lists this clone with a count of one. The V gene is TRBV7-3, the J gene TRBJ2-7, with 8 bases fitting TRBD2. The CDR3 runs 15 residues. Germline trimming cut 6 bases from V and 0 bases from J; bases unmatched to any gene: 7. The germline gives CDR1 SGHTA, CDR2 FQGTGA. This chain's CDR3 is CASRQSGTSSYEQYF. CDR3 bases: TGTGCCAGCAGGCAATCCGGGACTAGCTCCTACGAGCAGTACTTC.

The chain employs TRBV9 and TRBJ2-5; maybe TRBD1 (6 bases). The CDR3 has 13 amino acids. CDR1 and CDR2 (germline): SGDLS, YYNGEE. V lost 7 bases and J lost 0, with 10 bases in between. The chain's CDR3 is CASARGYQETQYF. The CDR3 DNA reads TGTGCCAGCGCGAGGGGGTACCAAGAGACCCAGTACTTC.

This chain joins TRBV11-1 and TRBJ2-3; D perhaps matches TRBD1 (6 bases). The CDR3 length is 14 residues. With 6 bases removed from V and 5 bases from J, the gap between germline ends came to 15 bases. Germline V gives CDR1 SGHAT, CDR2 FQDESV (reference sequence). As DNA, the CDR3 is TGTGCCAGCAGACCACAGGGCTTGGAAGATACGCAGTATTTT. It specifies CASRPQGLEDTQYF.

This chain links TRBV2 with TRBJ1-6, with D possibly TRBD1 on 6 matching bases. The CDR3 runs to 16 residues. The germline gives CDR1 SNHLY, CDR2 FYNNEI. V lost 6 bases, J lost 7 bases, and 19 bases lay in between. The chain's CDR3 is CASRMGGRGWNSPLHF. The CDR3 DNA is TGTGCCAGCAGGATGGGGGGGAGGGGGTGGAATTCACCCCTCCACTTT. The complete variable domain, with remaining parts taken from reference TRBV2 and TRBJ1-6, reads EPEVTQTPSHQVTQMGQEVILRCVPISNHLYFYWYRQILGQKVEFLVSFYNNEISEKSEIFDDQFSVERPDGSNFTLKIRSTKLEDSAMYFCASRMGGRGWNSPLHFGNGTRLTVT.

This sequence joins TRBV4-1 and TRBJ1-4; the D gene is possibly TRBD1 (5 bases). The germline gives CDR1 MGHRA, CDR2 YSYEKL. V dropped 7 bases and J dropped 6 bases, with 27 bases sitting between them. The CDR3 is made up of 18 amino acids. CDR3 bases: TGCGCCAGCACGGACATCGGTAGAAAAAAGCGATTCGATGAAAAACTGTTTTTT. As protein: CASTDIGRKKRFDEKLFF.

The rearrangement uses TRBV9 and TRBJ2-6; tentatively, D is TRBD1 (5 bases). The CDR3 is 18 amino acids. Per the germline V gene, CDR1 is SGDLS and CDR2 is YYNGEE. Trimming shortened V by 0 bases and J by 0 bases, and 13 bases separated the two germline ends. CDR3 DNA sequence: TGTGCCAGCAGCGTAGCAGGACATCCGGACTCTGGGGCCAACGTCCTGACTTTC. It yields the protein CASSVAGHPDSGANVLTF.

CDR3 region: CASSIRGLPYEQYF. CDR3 DNA: TGTGCCAGTAGTATCAGGGGGCTTCCCTACGAGCAGTACTTC. This chain joins TRBV19 and TRBJ2-7, with 8 bases lining up with TRBD1. V lost 3 bases to trimming and J lost 2 bases; unmatched junction nucleotides: 3. CDR3 size: 14 residues. Germline values: CDR1 LNHDA, CDR2 SQIVND (reference sequence).

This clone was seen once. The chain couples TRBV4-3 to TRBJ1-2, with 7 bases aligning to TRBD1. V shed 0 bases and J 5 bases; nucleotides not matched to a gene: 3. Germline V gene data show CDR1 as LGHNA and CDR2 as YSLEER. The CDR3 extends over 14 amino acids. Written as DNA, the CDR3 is TGCGCCAGCAGCCAAGAATCAGGGGGATATGGCTACACCTTC. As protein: CASSQESGGYGYTF.

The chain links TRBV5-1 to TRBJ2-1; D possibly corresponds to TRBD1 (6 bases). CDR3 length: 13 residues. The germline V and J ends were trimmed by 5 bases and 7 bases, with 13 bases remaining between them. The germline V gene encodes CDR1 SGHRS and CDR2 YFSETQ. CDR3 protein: CASSLPQGNEQFF. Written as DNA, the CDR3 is TGCGCCAGCAGTTTACCACAGGGAAATGAGCAGTTCTTC.

CDR3 protein: CASSQTGSYEQYF. For the CDR3, the DNA is TGTGCCAGCAGCCAGACAGGGTCCTACGAGCAGTACTTC. This rearrangement joins TRBV14 to TRBJ2-7; 7 nucleotides line up with TRBD1. Germline V CDR1 and CDR2: SGHDN, FVKESK. The CDR3 runs 13 residues. With 3 bases clipped from V and 1 base from J, the junction kept 0 bases outside the gene matches.

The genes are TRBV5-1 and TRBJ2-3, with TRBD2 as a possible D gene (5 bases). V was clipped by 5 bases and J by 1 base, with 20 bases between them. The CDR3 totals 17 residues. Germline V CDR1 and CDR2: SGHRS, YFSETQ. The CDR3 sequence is CASSQFPGKEGTDTQYF. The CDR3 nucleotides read TGCGCCAGCAGTCAATTTCCCGGGAAAGAGGGCACAGATACGCAGTATTTT.